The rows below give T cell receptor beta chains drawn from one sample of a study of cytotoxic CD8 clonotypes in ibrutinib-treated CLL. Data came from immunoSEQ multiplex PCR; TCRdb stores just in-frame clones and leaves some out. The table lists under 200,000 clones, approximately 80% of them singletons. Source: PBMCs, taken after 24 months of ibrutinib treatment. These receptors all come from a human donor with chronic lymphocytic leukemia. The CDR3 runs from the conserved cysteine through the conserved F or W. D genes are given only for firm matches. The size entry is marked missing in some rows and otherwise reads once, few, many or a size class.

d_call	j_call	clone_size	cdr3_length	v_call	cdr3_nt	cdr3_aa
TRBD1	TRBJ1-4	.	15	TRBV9	TGTGCCAGCAGCGTCCGGGACAGGAATAATGAAAAACTGTTTTTT	CASSVRDRNNEKLFF
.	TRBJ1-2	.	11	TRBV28	TGTGCCACCCAGGCGGGCTATGGCTACACCTTC	CATQAGYGYTF
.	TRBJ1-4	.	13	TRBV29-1	TGCAGCGTACAGGGACGGGCTAATGAAAAACTGTTTTTT	CSVQGRANEKLFF
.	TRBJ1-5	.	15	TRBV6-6	TGTGCCAGCAGTTTCCAGGGGAATAGCAATCAGCCCCAGCATTTT	CASSFQGNSNQPQHF
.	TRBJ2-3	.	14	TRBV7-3	TGTGCCAGCGGGTCGACGGCAAACACAGATACGCAGTATTTT	CASGSTANTDTQYF
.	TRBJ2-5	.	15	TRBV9	TGTGCCAGCAGCACACGGACGATGGAGAGGGAGACCCAGTACTTC	CASSTRTMERETQYF
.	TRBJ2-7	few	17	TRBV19	TGTGCCACCGCCCGGGGGCCCATACAGGGTATTGACTACGAGCAGTACTTC	CATARGPIQGIDYEQYF
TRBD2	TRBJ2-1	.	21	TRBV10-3	TGTGCCATCAGGAAACACGCGAGGGACGGGACTAGCGGGAGGTTGGACCATGAGCAGTTCTTC	CAIRKHARDGTSGRLDHEQFF
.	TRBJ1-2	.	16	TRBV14	TGTGCCAGCAGCCAAGATCTCGGGAGCTTAAACTATGGCTACACCTTC	CASSQDLGSLNYGYTF
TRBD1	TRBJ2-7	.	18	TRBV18	TGTGCCAGCTCAATAAATCCGGGACAGGGGGCGTCCCACTACGAGCAGTACTTC	CASSINPGQGASHYEQYF
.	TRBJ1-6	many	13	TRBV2	TGTGCCAGCGCAGACAGGTCAGGTTCACCCCTCCACTTT	CASADRSGSPLHF
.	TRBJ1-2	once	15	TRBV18	TGTGCCAGCTCACCATCCGAAGGGGGGCTTTGGGGCTACACCTTC	CASSPSEGGLWGYTF
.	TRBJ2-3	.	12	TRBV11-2	TGTGCCAGCAGCTTAGTGACGAATACGCAGTATTTT	CASSLVTNTQYF
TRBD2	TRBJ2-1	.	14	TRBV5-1	TGCGCCAGCAGCTTGACTAGCGGCTACAATGAGCAGTTCTTC	CASSLTSGYNEQFF
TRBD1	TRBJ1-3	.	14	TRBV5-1	TGCGCCAGCACCCTAGGACAGGGGAGAAACACCATATATTTT	CASTLGQGRNTIYF
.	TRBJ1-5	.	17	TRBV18	TGTGCCAGCTCACCACCCGCCAGGGCCCATAGCAATCAGCCCCAGCATTTT	CASSPPARAHSNQPQHF
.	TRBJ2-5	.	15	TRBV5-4	TGTGCCAGCAGCTCCGGGCCGGGAGAGGGAGAGACCCAGTACTTC	CASSSGPGEGETQYF
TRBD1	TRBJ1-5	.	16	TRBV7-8	TGTGCCAGCAGCTCAAACAGGGGCCGGGGCAATCAGCCCCAGCATTTT	CASSSNRGRGNQPQHF
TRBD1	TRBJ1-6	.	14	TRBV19	TGTGCCAGTAGTACCGACAGGGGCAATTCACCCCTCCACTTT	CASSTDRGNSPLHF
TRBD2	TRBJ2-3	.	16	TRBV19	TGTGCCAGTAGTCCCCCCAGCGGGAGGACAATTAATACGCAGTATTTT	CASSPPSGRTINTQYF
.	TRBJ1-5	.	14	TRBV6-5	TGTGCCAGCAGTTACTCGAGCATGAGTCAGCCCCAGCATTTT	CASSYSSMSQPQHF
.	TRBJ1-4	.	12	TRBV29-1	TGCAGCTTTATGAGTCGGGAGGAAAAACTGTTTTTT	CSFMSREEKLFF
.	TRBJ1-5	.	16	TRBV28	TGTGCCAGTTTAGTAAGGGGAGGGGATAGCAATCAGCCCCAGCATTTT	CASLVRGGDSNQPQHF
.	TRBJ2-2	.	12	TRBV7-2	TGTGCCAGCCGAGAGAACACCGGGGAGCTGTTTTTT	CASRENTGELFF
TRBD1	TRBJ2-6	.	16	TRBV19	TGTGCCAGTACCAGGGGGCTCGGCTCTGGGGCCAACGTCCTGACTTTC	CASTRGLGSGANVLTF
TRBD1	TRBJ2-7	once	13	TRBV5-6	TGTGCCAGCAGCACACGGGACAGTCACGAGCAGTACTTC	CASSTRDSHEQYF
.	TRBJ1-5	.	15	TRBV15	TGTGCCACCAGGCAGAACACAGCGGGCAATCAGCCCCAGCATTTT	CATRQNTAGNQPQHF
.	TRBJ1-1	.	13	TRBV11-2	TGTGCCAGCGCCATTTCACAAGGTTTTGAAGCTTTCTTT	CASAISQGFEAFF
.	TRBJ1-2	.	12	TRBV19	TGTGCCAGTACGCCAGGGGTCACTGGCTACACCTTC	CASTPGVTGYTF
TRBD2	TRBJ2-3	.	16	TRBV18	TGTGCCAGCTCACCGAGAGCGGGGGGGGGCACAGATACGCAGTATTTT	CASSPRAGGGTDTQYF
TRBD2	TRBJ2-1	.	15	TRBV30	TGTGCCTGGGCCCGGGCTAGCGGGATCCTGAATGAGCAGTTCTTC	CAWARASGILNEQFF
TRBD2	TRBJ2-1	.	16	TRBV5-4	TGTGCCAGCAGCTTGGTTCCTAGCGGGGCCCCCGGTGAGCAGTTCTTC	CASSLVPSGAPGEQFF
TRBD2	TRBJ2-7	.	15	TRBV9	TGTGCCAGCAGCGTAGGGGCTAGCGGGTCCTACGAGCAGTACTTC	CASSVGASGSYEQYF
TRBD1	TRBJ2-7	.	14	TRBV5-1	TGCGCCAGCAGCTTGGTAGGACAGGGGTACGAGCAGTACTTC	CASSLVGQGYEQYF
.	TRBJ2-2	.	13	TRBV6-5	TGTGCCAGCAGTGACAGGTCCGCCGGGGAGCTGTTTTTT	CASSDRSAGELFF
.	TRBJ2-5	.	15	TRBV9	TGTGCCAGCAGCCGGACGTTGGGAGACCAAGAGACCCAGTACTTC	CASSRTLGDQETQYF
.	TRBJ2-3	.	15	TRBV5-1	TGCGCCAGCAGCTTGGAGGTCGTACACACAGATACGCAGTATTTT	CASSLEVVHTDTQYF
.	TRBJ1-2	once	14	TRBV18	TGTGCCAGCTCACCAATCGACAGGAACTATGGCTACACCTTC	CASSPIDRNYGYTF
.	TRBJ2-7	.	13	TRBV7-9	TGTGCCAGCAGCTTATATGTGGCCTACGAGCAGTACTTC	CASSLYVAYEQYF